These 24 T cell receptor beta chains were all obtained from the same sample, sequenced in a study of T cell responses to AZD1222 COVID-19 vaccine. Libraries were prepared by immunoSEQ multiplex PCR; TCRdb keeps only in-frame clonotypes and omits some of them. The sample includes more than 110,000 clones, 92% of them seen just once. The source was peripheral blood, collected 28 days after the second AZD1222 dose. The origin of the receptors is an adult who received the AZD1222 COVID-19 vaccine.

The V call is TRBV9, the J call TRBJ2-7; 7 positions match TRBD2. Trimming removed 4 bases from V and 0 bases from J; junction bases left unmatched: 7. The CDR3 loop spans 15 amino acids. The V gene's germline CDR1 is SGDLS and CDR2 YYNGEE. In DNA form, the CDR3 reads TGTGCCAGCAGCCTATTTGGCGGGAGCTCCTACGAGCAGTACTTC. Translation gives CASSLFGGSSYEQYF.

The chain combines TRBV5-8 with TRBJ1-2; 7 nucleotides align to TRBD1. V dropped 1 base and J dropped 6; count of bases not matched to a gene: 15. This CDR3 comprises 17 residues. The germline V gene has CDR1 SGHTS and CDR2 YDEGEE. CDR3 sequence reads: CASSLPSLTGQRHGYTF. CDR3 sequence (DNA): TGTGCCAGCAGCTTGCCTTCCCTGACAGGGCAGAGACATGGCTACACCTTC.

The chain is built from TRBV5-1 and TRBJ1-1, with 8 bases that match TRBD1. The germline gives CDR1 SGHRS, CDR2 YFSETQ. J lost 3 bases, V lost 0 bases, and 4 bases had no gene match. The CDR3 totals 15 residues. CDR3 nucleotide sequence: TGCGCCAGCAGCTTGGCAGGGGGCGAGTACACTGAAGCTTTCTTT. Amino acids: CASSLAGGEYTEAFF.

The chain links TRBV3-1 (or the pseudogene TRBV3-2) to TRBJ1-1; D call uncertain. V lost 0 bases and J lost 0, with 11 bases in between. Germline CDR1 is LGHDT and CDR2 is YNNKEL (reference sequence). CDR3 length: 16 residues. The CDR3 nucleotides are TGTGCCAGCAGCCAAGAGGGCGAGGGTTTGAACACTGAAGCTTTCTTT. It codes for CASSQEGEGLNTEAFF.

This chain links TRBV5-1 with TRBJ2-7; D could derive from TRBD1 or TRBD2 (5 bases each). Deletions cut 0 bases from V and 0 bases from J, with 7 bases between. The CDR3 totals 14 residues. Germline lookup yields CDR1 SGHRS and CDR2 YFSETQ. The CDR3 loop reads CASSLAGTSYEQYF. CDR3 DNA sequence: TGCGCCAGCAGCTTGGCGGGGACCTCCTACGAGCAGTACTTC.

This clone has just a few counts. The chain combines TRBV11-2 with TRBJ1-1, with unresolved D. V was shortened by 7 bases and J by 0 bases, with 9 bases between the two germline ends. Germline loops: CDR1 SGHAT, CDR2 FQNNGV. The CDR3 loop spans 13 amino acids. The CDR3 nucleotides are TGTGCCAGCAAGGTTGACCTGAACACTGAAGCTTTCTTT. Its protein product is CASKVDLNTEAFF.

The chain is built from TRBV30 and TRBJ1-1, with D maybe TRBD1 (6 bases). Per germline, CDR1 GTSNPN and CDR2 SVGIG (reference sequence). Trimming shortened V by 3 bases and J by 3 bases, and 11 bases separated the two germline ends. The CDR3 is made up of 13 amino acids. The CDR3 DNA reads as TGTGCCTGGAGAACAGGGCCCTACACTGAAGCTTTCTTT. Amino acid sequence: CAWRTGPYTEAFF.

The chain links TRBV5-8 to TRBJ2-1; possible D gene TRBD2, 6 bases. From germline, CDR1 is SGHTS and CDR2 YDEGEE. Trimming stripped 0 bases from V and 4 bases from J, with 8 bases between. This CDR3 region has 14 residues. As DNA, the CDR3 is TGTGCCAGCAGCTTGGGGGGGGTTTACAATGAGCAGTTCTTC. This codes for CASSLGGVYNEQFF.

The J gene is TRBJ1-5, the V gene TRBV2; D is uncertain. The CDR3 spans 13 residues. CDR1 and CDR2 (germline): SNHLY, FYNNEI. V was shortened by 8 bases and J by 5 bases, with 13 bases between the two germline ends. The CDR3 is CASGDAVYQPQHF. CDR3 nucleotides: TGTGCCAGCGGGGATGCAGTTTATCAGCCCCAGCATTTT.

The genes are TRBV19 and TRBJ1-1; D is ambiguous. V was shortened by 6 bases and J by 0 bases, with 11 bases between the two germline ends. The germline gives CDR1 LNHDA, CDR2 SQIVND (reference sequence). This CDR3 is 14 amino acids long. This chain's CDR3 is CASRPGSLNTEAFF. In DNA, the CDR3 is TGTGCCAGTAGGCCCGGGAGCCTGAACACTGAAGCTTTCTTT.

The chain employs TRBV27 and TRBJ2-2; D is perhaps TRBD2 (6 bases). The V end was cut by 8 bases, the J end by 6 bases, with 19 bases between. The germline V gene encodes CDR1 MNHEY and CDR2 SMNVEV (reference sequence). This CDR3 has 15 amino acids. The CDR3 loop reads CASGSGGGGSGELFF. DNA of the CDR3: TGTGCCAGCGGTAGCGGAGGAGGTGGTTCCGGGGAGCTGTTTTTT.

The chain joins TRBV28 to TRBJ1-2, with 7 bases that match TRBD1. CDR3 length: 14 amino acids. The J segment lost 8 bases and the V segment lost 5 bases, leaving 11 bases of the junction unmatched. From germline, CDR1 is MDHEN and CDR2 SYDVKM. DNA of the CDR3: TGTGCCAGCAGTCTGGACAGGAGGCCTATGGGCTACACCTTC. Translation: CASSLDRRPMGYTF.

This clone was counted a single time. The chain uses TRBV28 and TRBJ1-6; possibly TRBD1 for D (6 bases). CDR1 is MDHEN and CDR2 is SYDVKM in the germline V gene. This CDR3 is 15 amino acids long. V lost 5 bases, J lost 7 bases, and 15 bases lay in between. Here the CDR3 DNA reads TGTGCCAGCAGTCCGACCGACAGGATCAATTCACCCCTCCACTTT. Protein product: CASSPTDRINSPLHF.

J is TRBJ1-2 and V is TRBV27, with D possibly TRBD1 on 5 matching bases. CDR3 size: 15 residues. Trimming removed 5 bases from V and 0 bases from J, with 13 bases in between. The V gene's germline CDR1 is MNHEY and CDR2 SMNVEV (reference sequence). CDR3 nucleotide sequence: TGTGCCAGCAGTCCCTTGCAGGACACTAACTATGGCTACACCTTC. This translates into CASSPLQDTNYGYTF.

CDR3 sequence: CASSSLQGSYEQYF. The CDR3 DNA follows: TGCGCCAGCAGCTCCCTACAGGGGTCCTACGAGCAGTACTTC. This chain uses TRBV5-1 with TRBJ2-7; TRBD1 agrees at 7 bases. Per germline, CDR1 SGHRS and CDR2 YFSETQ. Losses at the gene ends were 3 bases for V and 1 base for J; bases not matched to a gene: 4. The CDR3 consists of 14 residues.

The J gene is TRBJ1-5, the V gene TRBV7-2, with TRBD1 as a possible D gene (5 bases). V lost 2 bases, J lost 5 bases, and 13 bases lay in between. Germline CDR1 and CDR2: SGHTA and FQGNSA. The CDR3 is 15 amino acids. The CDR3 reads CASSLYPGGDQPQHF. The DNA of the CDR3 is TGTGCCAGCAGCTTATACCCCGGGGGTGATCAGCCCCAGCATTTT.

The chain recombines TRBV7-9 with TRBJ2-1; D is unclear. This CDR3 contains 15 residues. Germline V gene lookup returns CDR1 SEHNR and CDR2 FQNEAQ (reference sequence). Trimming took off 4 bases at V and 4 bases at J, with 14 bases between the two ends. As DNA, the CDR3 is TGTGCCAGCAGCTCGTTGGAGCTGCTTTACAATGAGCAGTTCTTC. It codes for CASSSLELLYNEQFF.

The CDR3 coding sequence is TGCAGCGTTCATGACAGGGGAAACACTGAAGCTTTCTTT. Its translation: CSVHDRGNTEAFF. This chain uses TRBV29-1 with TRBJ1-1; TRBD1 aligns across 8 bases. The germline CDR1 and CDR2 sequences are SQVTM and ANQGSEA. J gave up 2 bases and V 5 bases, and 4 bases lay outside the gene matches. This CDR3 is built from 13 residues.

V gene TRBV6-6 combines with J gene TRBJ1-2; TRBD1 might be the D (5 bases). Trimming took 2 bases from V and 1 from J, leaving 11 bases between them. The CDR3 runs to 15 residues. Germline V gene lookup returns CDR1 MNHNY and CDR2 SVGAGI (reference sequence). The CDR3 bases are TGTGCCAGCAGTTACGGGGACCGAAATAACTATGGCTACACCTTC. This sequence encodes CASSYGDRNNYGYTF.

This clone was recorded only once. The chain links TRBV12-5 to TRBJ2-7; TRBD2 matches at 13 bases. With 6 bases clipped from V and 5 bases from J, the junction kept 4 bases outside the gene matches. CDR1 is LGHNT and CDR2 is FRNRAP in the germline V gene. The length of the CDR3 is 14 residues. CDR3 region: CASGTGTSGNEQYF. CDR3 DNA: TGTGCTAGTGGGACCGGGACTAGCGGGAACGAGCAGTACTTC. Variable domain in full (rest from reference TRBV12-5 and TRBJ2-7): DARVTQTPRHKVTEMGQEVTMRCQPILGHNTVFWYRQTMMQGLELLAYFRNRAPLDDSGMPKDRFSAEMPDATLATLKIQPSEPRDSAVYFCASGTGTSGNEQYFGPGTRLTVT.

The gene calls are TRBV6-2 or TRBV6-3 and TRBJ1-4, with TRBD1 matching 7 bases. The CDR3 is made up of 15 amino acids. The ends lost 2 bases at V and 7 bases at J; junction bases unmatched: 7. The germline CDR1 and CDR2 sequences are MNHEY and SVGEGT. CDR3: CASSYGHRGGEKLFF. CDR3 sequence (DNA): TGTGCCAGCAGTTACGGCCACAGGGGTGGTGAAAAACTGTTTTTT.

The CDR3 nucleotides are TGCAGCGTGAGACAGGGGTGGGGCTACACCTTC. Protein sequence: CSVRQGWGYTF. The chain couples TRBV29-1 to TRBJ1-2, with 8 bases fitting TRBD1. Germline lookup yields CDR1 SQVTM and CDR2 ANQGSEA. This CDR3 is built from 11 residues. V trimming: 6 bases; J trimming: 8 bases; junction bases outside the gene matches: 5.

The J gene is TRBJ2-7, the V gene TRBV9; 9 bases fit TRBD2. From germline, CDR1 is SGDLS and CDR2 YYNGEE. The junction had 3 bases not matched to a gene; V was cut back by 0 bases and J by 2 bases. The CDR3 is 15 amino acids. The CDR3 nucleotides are TGTGCCAGCAGCGTAGGGGCGGGAGGGACCTACGAGCAGTACTTC. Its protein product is CASSVGAGGTYEQYF.

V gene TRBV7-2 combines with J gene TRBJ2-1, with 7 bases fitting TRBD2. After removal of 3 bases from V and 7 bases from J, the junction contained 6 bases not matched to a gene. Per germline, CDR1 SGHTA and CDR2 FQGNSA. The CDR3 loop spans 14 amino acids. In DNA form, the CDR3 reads TGTGCCAGCAGCTTGAGCGGGAATAATAATGAGCAGTTCTTC. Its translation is CASSLSGNNNEQFF.